The 21 T cell receptor beta chains listed next were all sequenced from one sample in a study of control samples from healthy donors and cancer patients. Produced via immunoSEQ multiplex PCR; TCRdb's table is partial and in-frame only. This sample has under 75,000 clones, with 90% found just once. Input material: PBMCs. The source of these receptors is a woman in her fifties or sixties with colorectal cancer.

The genes are TRBV10-3 and TRBJ1-1; 7 nucleotides match TRBD1. CDR3 length: 13 amino acids. Trimming removed 5 bases from V and 3 bases from J; junction bases left unmatched: 3. From germline, CDR1 is ENHRY and CDR2 SYGVKD. Here the CDR3 DNA reads TGTGCCATCAGTCCAGGGGGTTACACTGAAGCTTTCTTT. This encodes CAISPGGYTEAFF.

The chain joins TRBV7-8 to TRBJ1-5; unclear D gene. The V end lost 1 base, the J end lost 0 bases, and 10 bases lay between the germline ends. Germline loops: CDR1 SGHVS, CDR2 FQNEAQ. This CDR3 contains 16 residues. The CDR3 sequence is CASSLEVGYSNQPQHF. The CDR3 DNA reads TGTGCCAGCAGCTTAGAGGTGGGGTATAGCAATCAGCCCCAGCATTTT.

The genes are TRBV7-2 and TRBJ2-1; D is perhaps TRBD1 (6 bases). The CDR3 runs to 16 residues. V was trimmed by 7 bases and J by 6 bases, leaving 22 bases between them. The germline gives CDR1 SGHTA, CDR2 FQGNSA. Here the CDR3 DNA reads TGTGCCAGCACCGTAATCCAGGGGACGGTTCGCAATGAGCAGTTCTTC. This translates into CASTVIQGTVRNEQFF.

This chain links TRBV19 with TRBJ1-2; D is unresolved. Per the germline V gene, CDR1 is LNHDA and CDR2 is SQIVND (reference sequence). There are 14 residues in the CDR3. V dropped 1 base and J dropped 11 bases, with 17 bases sitting between them. This CDR3 is CASSIARKPSAYTF. In DNA, the CDR3 is TGTGCCAGTAGTATAGCCCGGAAGCCCTCAGCTTACACCTTC.

This chain connects TRBV25-1 to TRBJ1-3, with TRBD1 matching 9 bases. Germline V CDR1 and CDR2: MGHDK, SYGVNS. The CDR3 contains 14 residues. Trimming cost V 4 bases and J 4 bases; bases outside gene matches: 2. CDR3 coding DNA: TGTGCCAGCAGTGGGACAGGGGTAGGAAACACCATATATTTT. It specifies CASSGTGVGNTIYF.

The chain has TRBV7-3 and TRBJ2-3; 7 nucleotides align to TRBD2. Germline V gives CDR1 SGHTA, CDR2 FQGTGA. CDR3 size: 15 residues. V lost 5 bases to trimming and J lost 1 base; unmatched junction nucleotides: 6. In DNA form, the CDR3 reads TGTGCCAGCAGCCGCGGGACTACAGGCACAGATACGCAGTATTTT. Protein product: CASSRGTTGTDTQYF.

The rearrangement uses TRBV7-9 and TRBJ1-4, with 7 nucleotides matching TRBD1. This CDR3 is built from 15 residues. Germline trimming cut 4 bases from V and 7 bases from J; bases unmatched to any gene: 9. Germline assignment: CDR1 SEHNR and CDR2 FQNEAQ (reference sequence). CDR3 in DNA: TGTGCCAGCAGCTCACAGGACAGGCCCGGTGAAAAACTGTTTTTT. This gives the protein CASSSQDRPGEKLFF.

This chain joins TRBV18 and TRBJ1-2; no reliable D call. This CDR3 contains 14 residues. V was clipped by 6 bases and J by 6 bases, with 17 bases between them. CDR1 and CDR2 from the germline V gene are KGHSH and LQKENI. CDR3 protein: CASSPSPGSNGYTF. The CDR3 nucleotides are TGTGCCAGCTCCCCCTCCCCCGGGTCCAATGGCTACACCTTC.

The chain is built from TRBV2 and TRBJ2-5, with D unclear. The CDR3 spans 14 residues. The V gene lost 1 base and the J gene lost 2 bases, with 8 bases spanning the gap. Looked up from germline, CDR1 is SNHLY and CDR2 is FYNNEI. CDR3 loop: CASSEVSVQETQYF. The CDR3, as DNA: TGTGCCAGCAGTGAAGTAAGCGTACAAGAGACCCAGTACTTC.

This clone was observed a single time. This chain joins TRBV5-8 and TRBJ1-1; possible D gene TRBD1, 5 bases. Trimming removed 4 bases from V and 1 base from J, with 11 bases in between. Germline V gives CDR1 SGHTS, CDR2 YDEGEE. The CDR3 is 14 amino acids. The CDR3 here is CASSPGHPNTEAFF. CDR3 sequence (DNA): TGTGCCAGCAGCCCTGGACATCCGAACACTGAAGCTTTCTTT. The entire variable domain, with the rest obtained from reference TRBV5-8 and TRBJ1-1, is as follows: EAGVTQSPTHLIKTRGQQATLRCSPISGHTSVYWYQQALGLGLQFLLWYDEGEERNRGNFPPRFSGRQFPNYSSELNVNALELEDSALYLCASSPGHPNTEAFFGQGTRLTVV.

The chain uses TRBV19 and TRBJ1-5; no definite D call. Trimming cost V 6 bases and J 6 bases, with 9 bases left between them. Germline lookup yields CDR1 LNHDA and CDR2 SQIVND (reference sequence). The length of the CDR3 is 12 residues. CDR3 in amino acids: CASRPLGQPQHF. The CDR3 DNA reads as TGTGCCAGTAGACCCCTCGGTCAGCCCCAGCATTTT.

The chain has TRBV7-3 and TRBJ2-1, with 7 bases fitting TRBD2. Germline V gives CDR1 SGHTA, CDR2 FQGTGA. The V and J ends lost 1 base and 3 bases, in that order; junction bases with no gene match: 3. This CDR3 region has 15 residues. Here the CDR3 reads CASSLMSGGYNEQFF. DNA for the CDR3: TGTGCCAGCAGCTTAATGTCGGGGGGCTACAATGAGCAGTTCTTC.

This rearrangement joins TRBV5-4 to TRBJ2-5; D gene uncertain. Germline CDR1 and CDR2: SGHNT and YYREEE (reference sequence). Trimming pared 0 bases from V and 2 bases from J, leaving 5 bases between. CDR3 length: 13 residues. CDR3 protein: CASSLDGQETQYF. CDR3 coding DNA: TGTGCCAGCAGCTTGGATGGGCAAGAGACCCAGTACTTC.

This clone has more than one count but fewer than ten. The gene calls are TRBV5-6 and TRBJ1-1; D unresolved. Trimming took 4 bases from V and 4 from J, leaving 11 bases between them. The CDR3 is made up of 13 amino acids. Germline CDR1 reads SGHDT; CDR2 reads YYEEEE. This chain's CDR3 is CASSQLWGTEAFF. In DNA, the CDR3 is TGTGCCAGCAGCCAACTTTGGGGCACTGAAGCTTTCTTT. Looking up the rest from reference TRBV5-6 and TRBJ1-1 gives the full variable domain: DAGVTQSPTHLIKTRGQQVTLRCSPKSGHDTVSWYQQALGQGPQFIFQYYEEEERQRGNFPDRFSGHQFPNYSSELNVNALLLGDSALYLCASSQLWGTEAFFGQGTRLTVV.

The chain has TRBV9 and TRBJ1-1; 8 nucleotides agree with TRBD1. Germline V gene data show CDR1 as SGDLS and CDR2 as YYNGEE. The CDR3 runs 19 residues. V shed 0 bases, J shed 4 bases, and the junction held 17 bases outside the gene matches. The CDR3 DNA is TGTGCCAGCAGCGTAGCACTAGAGACAGGGGACACTTTCTCCACTGAAGCTTTCTTT. It encodes CASSVALETGDTFSTEAFF.

Notes on this clone: The CDR3 end shows no conserved phenylalanine or tryptophan, and so a read error is likely. The DNA is omitted, as the CDR3 cannot be located on it reliably, and the CDR3 follows TCRdb's listing. CDR3 in amino acids: CVRSLRTA. This chain links TRBV7-5 with TRBJ1-2. TRBV7-5 is a recognized pseudogene. The CDR3 length is 8 residues, termini included.

The chain combines TRBV28 with TRBJ1-2; maybe TRBD1 (6 bases). With 4 bases removed from V and 8 bases from J, the gap between germline ends came to 17 bases. The CDR3 runs 14 residues. The germline V gene encodes CDR1 MDHEN and CDR2 SYDVKM. The CDR3 protein is CASSYTRQVWGYTF. In DNA form, the CDR3 reads TGTGCCAGCAGTTACACTCGACAGGTCTGGGGCTACACCTTC.

This chain uses TRBV29-1 with TRBJ1-4; tentatively, D is TRBD1 (6 bases). CDR3 size: 13 residues. From germline, CDR1 is SQVTM and CDR2 ANQGSEA. Trimming shortened V by 7 bases and J by 0 bases, and 9 bases separated the two germline ends. CDR3 sequence reads: CSAGVATNEKLFF. In nucleotides, the CDR3 is TGCAGCGCAGGGGTTGCAACTAATGAAAAACTGTTTTTT.

The chain recombines TRBV5-1 with TRBJ2-2, with a possible D match to TRBD2 (5 bases). Looked up from germline, CDR1 is SGHRS and CDR2 is YFSETQ. V was pared by 1 base and J by 2 bases, with 9 bases between. The CDR3 spans 15 residues. The DNA for the CDR3 is TGCGCCAGCAGCTTGAACGCGGGTAACACCGGGGAGCTGTTTTTT. Protein sequence: CASSLNAGNTGELFF. The full variable domain, with the rest looked up from reference TRBV5-1 and TRBJ2-2, is KAGVTQTPRYLIKTRGQQVTLSCSPISGHRSVSWYQQTPGQGLQFLFEYFSETQRNKGNFPGRFSGRQFSNSRSEMNVSTLELGDSALYLCASSLNAGNTGELFFGEGSRLTVL.

The V gene is TRBV6-6, the J gene TRBJ2-7; D gene uncertain. Germline V lookup: CDR1 MNHNY, CDR2 SVGAGI (reference sequence). V shed 6 bases and J shed 2 bases, with 11 bases lying between them. This CDR3 region has 13 residues. CDR3: CASSLGSPYEQYF. DNA of the CDR3: TGTGCCAGCAGCCTCGGGTCCCCCTACGAGCAGTACTTC.

The rearrangement joins TRBV7-2 to TRBJ2-3; TRBD2 matches at 11 bases. The V segment lost 5 bases and the J segment 6 bases; nucleotides outside the gene matches: 13. CDR1 is SGHTA and CDR2 is FQGNSA in the germline V gene. CDR3 length equals 17 residues. CDR3 amino acids: CASSQTSGEVAGDTQYF. The DNA of the CDR3 is TGTGCCAGCAGCCAGACTAGCGGGGAGGTCGCGGGGGATACGCAGTATTTT. Complete variable domain (other parts from reference TRBV7-2 and TRBJ2-3): GAGVSQSPSNKVTEKGKDVELRCDPISGHTALYWYRQSLGQGLEFLIYFQGNSAPDKSGLPSDRFSAERTGGSVSTLTIQRTQQEDSAVYLCASSQTSGEVAGDTQYFGPGTRLTVL.